The rows below give T cell receptor beta chains drawn from one sample of a study of T cell responses to AZD1222 COVID-19 vaccine. Assay: immunoSEQ multiplex PCR; the TCRdb copy retains only in-frame clones and omits some. The top ten clones hold about 5.1% of a sample with over 150,000 clones, approximately 87% of them seen once. Sequenced material: peripheral blood, taken on day 0 of MenACWY control vaccination. The receptors derive from an adult in good health. Both conserved end residues are trimmed from each CDR3.

j_call v_call cdr3_aa
TRBJ2-1 TRBV19 ASTFSGGHNEQF
TRBJ2-3 TRBV2 ASSEIGLVQDTQY
TRBJ2-2 TRBV15 ATSRDLSQLNTGELF
TRBJ1-1 TRBV4-3 ASSLSGGTEAF
TRBJ1-6 TRBV6-5 ASSYSNPRDSPLH
TRBJ1-1 TRBV19 ASSIGRGLWPEAF
TRBJ2-3 TRBV7-2 ASSLDTGTQY
TRBJ2-3 TRBV18 ASSPSQGSTDTQY
TRBJ2-1 TRBV6-5 ASRRQVDEQF
TRBJ1-1 TRBV4-3 ASSQDPAGTVPNTEAF
TRBJ2-3 TRBV6-2/TRBV6-3 ASSRSGDPLNTQY
TRBJ1-4 TRBV11-2 ASSLIRGRTNEKLF
TRBJ2-7 TRBV4-3 ASSQDRAGSAYEQY
TRBJ1-1 TRBV15 ATGRMNTEAF
TRBJ2-2 TRBV6-5 ASSYRDPPRELF
TRBJ1-3 TRBV5-1 ASRGGPSGNTIY
TRBJ2-5 TRBV5-6 ASSLGTGKETQY
TRBJ1-4 TRBV19 ASSPLGQGTEKLF
TRBJ1-4 TRBV5-1 ASSLTPVPTGREMEKLF
TRBJ1-3 TRBV19 ASTLRSGQGSGNTIY
TRBJ1-1 TRBV28 ASPPLLTGASDSAF
TRBJ2-3 TRBV2 ASRFTDTQY
TRBJ1-2 TRBV28 ASSLGEVNYGYT
TRBJ2-1 TRBV9 ASSVQGSSYNEQF
TRBJ2-2 TRBV28 ASRTTGNTGELF
TRBJ2-1 TRBV4-1 ASSQDEKGGRPYNEQF
TRBJ2-6 TRBV19 ASSLRDRSSYGANVLT
TRBJ1-6 TRBV5-1 ASSLQVGSPLH
TRBJ2-1 TRBV27 ASSRATGTGINEQF
TRBJ1-1 TRBV28 ASRPGGPLNTEAF
TRBJ2-7 TRBV2 ASSEARFSAEQY
TRBJ1-2 TRBV15 ATSRESGSYGYT
TRBJ2-2 TRBV5-1 ASSPEVRGRSGELF
TRBJ2-7 TRBV25-1 ASTMGDRNYEQY
TRBJ1-2 TRBV6-5 ASRLTGEGGYT
TRBJ1-2 TRBV28 ATLTGGILATYGYT
TRBJ1-1 TRBV7-9 ASSLGGWTEAF
TRBJ1-2 TRBV6-5 ASLEETGRGGYT
TRBJ2-7 TRBV5-1 ASSRSRRTLDSYEQY
TRBJ2-7 TRBV9 ASSVGPTGYEQY